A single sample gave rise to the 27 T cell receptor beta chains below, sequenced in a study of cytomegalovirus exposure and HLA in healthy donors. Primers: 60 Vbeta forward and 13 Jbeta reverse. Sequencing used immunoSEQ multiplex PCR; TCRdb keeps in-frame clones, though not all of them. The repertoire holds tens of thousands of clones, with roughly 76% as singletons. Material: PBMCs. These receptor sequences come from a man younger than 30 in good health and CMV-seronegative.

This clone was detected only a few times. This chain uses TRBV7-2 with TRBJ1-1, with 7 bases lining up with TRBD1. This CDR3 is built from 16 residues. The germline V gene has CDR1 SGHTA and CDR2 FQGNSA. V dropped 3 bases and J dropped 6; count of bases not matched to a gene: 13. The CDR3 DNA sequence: TGTGCCAGCAGCTTTCGGGGGGGAGACAGGGCGGCTGAAGCTTTCTTT. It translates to CASSFRGGDRAAEAFF.

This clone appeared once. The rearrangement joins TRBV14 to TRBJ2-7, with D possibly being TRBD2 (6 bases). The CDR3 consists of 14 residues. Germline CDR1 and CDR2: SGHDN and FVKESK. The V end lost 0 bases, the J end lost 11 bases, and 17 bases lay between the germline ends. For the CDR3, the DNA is TGTGCCAGCAGCCAAGATCTGGGAGCTAGCGAAAAGTACTTC. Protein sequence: CASSQDLGASEKYF.

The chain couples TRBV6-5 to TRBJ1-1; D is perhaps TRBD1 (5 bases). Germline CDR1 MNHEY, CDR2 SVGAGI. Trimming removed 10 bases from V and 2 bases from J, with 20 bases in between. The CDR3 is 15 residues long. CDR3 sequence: CATHPPGLRNTEAFF. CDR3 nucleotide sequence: TGTGCCACTCACCCCCCAGGGCTCAGAAACACTGAAGCTTTCTTT.

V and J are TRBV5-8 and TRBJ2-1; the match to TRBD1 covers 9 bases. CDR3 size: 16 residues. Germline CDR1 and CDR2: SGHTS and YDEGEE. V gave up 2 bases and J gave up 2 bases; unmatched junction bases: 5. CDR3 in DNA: TGTGCCAGCAGCTTAGGACAGGGGATTACCTACAATGAGCAGTTCTTC. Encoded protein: CASSLGQGITYNEQFF.

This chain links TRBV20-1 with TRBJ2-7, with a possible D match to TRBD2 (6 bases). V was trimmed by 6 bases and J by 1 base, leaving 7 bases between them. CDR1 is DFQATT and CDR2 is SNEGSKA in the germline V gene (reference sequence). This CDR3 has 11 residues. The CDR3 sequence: CSARGSYEQYV. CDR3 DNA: TGCAGTGCCCGGGGGTCCTACGAGCAGTACGTC.

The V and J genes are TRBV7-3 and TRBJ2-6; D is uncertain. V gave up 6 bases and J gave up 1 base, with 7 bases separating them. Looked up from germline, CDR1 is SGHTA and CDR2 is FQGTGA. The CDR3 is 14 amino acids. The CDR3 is CASREVSGANVLTF. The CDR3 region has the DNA TGTGCCAGCAGAGAGGTTTCTGGGGCCAACGTCCTGACTTTC.

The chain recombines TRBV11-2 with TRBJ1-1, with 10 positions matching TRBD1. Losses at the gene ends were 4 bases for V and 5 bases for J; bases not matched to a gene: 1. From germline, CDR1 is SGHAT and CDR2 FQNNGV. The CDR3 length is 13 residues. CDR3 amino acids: CASSSDRGTEAFF. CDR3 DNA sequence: TGTGCCAGCAGCTCGGACAGGGGGACTGAAGCTTTCTTT.

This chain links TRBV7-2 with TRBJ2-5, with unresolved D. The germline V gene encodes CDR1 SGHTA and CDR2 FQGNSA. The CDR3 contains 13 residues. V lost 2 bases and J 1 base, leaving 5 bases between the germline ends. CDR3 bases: TGTGCCAGCAGCTTATATAGCCAAGAGACCCAGTACTTC. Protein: CASSLYSQETQYF.

For the CDR3, the DNA is TGCGCCAGCAGCTTTTTAGGGGACAGGGGCTGTCAGCCCCAGCATTTT. This gives the protein CASSFLGDRGCQPQHF. The chain joins TRBV5-1 to TRBJ1-5; 10 nucleotides line up with TRBD1. This CDR3 has 16 amino acids. The V gene's germline CDR1 is SGHRS and CDR2 YFSETQ. The V and J ends lost 2 bases and 6 bases, in that order; junction bases with no gene match: 8. The variable domain in full, with the rest retrieved from reference TRBV5-1 and TRBJ1-5, is KAGVTQTPRYLIKTRGQQVTLSCSPISGHRSVSWYQQTPGQGLQFLFEYFSETQRNKGNFPGRFSGRQFSNSRSEMNVSTLELGDSALYLCASSFLGDRGCQPQHFGDGTRLSIL.

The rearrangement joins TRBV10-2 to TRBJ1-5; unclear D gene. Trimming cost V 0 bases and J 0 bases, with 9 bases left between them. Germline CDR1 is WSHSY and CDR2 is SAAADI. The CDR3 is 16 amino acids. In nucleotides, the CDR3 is TGCGCCAGCAGTGAGTCCCCGGGGAATAGCAATCAGCCCCAGCATTTT. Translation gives CASSESPGNSNQPQHF.

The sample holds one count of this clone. CDR3 residues: CASSQDSTGTGGEKLFF. The CDR3, as DNA: TGCGCCAGCAGCCAGGACAGTACAGGGACAGGAGGCGAAAAACTGTTTTTT. The chain joins TRBV4-1 to TRBJ1-4; 8 bases align to TRBD1. The CDR3 totals 17 residues. Trimming took 3 bases from V and 8 from J; bases not matched to a gene: 14. CDR1 and CDR2 from the germline V gene are MGHRA and YSYEKL.

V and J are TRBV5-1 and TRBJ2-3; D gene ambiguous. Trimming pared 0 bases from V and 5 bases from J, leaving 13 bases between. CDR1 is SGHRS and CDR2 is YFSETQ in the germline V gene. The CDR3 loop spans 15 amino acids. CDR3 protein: CASSLEGRRVDTQYF. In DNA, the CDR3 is TGCGCCAGCAGCTTGGAAGGAAGACGGGTAGATACGCAGTATTTT.

Here the CDR3 reads CASSLARDRVNTGELFF. In DNA form, the CDR3 reads TGTGCCAGCAGCTTAGCGCGCGACAGAGTGAACACCGGGGAGCTGTTTTTT. V is TRBV7-2 and J is TRBJ2-2; D might be TRBD1 (5 bases). The CDR3 is 17 amino acids. V dropped 0 bases and J dropped 1 base, with 12 bases sitting between them. The germline gives CDR1 SGHTA, CDR2 FQGNSA.

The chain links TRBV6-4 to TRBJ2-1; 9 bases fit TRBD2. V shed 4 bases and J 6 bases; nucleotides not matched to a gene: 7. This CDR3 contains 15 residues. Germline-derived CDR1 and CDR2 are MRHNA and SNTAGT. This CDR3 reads CASSAEGSGGNEQFF. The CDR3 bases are TGTGCCAGCAGTGCCGAGGGTAGCGGGGGCAATGAGCAGTTCTTC.

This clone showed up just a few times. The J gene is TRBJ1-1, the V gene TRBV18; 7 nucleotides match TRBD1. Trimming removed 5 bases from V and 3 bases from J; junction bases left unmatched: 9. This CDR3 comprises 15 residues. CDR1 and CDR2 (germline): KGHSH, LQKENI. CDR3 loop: CASSAKGATDTEAFF. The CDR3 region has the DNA TGTGCCAGCTCAGCCAAGGGGGCAACGGACACTGAAGCTTTCTTT.

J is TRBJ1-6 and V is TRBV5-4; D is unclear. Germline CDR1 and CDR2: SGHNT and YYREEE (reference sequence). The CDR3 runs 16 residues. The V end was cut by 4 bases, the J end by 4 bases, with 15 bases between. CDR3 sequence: CASSRGTTDYNSPLHF. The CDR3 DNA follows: TGTGCCAGCAGCCGGGGAACGACTGATTATAATTCACCCCTCCACTTT.

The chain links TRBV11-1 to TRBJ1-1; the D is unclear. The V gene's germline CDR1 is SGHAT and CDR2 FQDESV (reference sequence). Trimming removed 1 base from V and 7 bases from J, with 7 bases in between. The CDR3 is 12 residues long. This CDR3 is CASSLGGGEAFF. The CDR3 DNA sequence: TGTGCCAGCAGCTTAGGAGGCGGTGAAGCTTTCTTT.

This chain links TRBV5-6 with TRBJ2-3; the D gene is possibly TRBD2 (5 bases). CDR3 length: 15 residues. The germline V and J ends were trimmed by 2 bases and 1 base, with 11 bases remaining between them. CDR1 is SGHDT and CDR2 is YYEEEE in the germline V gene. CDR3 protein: CASSLGRTGTDTQYF. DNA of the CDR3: TGTGCCAGCAGCTTAGGCCGGACTGGCACAGATACGCAGTATTTT.

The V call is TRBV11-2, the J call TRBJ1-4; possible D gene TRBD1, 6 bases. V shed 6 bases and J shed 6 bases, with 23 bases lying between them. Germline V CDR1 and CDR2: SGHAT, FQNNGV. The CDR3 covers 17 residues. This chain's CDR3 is CASRAQGLGDVDEKLFF. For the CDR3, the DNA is TGTGCCAGCAGGGCCCAGGGGTTGGGGGATGTGGATGAAAAACTGTTTTTT. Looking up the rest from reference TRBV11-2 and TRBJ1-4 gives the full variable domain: EAGVAQSPRYKIIEKRQSVAFWCNPISGHATLYWYQQILGQGPKLLIQFQNNGVVDDSQLPKDRFSAERLKGVDSTLKIQPAKLEDSAVYLCASRAQGLGDVDEKLFFGSGTQLSVL.

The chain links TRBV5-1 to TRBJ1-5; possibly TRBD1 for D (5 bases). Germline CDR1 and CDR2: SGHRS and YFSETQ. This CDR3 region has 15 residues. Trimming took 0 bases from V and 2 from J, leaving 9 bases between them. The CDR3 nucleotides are TGCGCCAGCAGCTTGGAAGGGACTGGCAATCAGCCCCAGCATTTT. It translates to CASSLEGTGNQPQHF.

This chain's CDR3 is CASSPGLDGETQYF. The CDR3 nucleotides read TGCGCCAGCAGCCCTGGACTAGATGGAGAGACCCAGTACTTC. The chain links TRBV5-1 to TRBJ2-5; 7 positions match TRBD2. After removal of 4 bases from V and 4 bases from J, the junction contained 7 bases not matched to a gene. Germline loops: CDR1 SGHRS, CDR2 YFSETQ. The length of the CDR3 is 14 residues.

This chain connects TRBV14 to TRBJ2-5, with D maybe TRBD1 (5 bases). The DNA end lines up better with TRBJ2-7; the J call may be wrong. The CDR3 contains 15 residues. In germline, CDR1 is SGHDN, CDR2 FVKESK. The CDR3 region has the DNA TGTGCCAGCAGCCAAGATCTCAGGGCAGCCTACGAGCAGTACTTC. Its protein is CASSQDLRAAYEQYF.

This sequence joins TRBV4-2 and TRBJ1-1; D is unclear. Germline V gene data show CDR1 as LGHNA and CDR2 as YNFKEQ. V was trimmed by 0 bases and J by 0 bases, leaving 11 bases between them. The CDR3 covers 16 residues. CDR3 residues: CASSQDPGRLNTEAFF. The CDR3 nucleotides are TGTGCCAGCAGCCAAGACCCCGGGAGATTGAACACTGAAGCTTTCTTT.

CDR3 nucleotide sequence: TGTGCCAGCAGCTTACAAGCGGGGGCGTCAGATACGCAGTATTTT. Translated, it gives CASSLQAGASDTQYF. This chain joins TRBV11-1 and TRBJ2-3; 8 bases are a match to TRBD2. The germline V gene has CDR1 SGHAT and CDR2 FQDESV (reference sequence). There are 15 residues in the CDR3. J lost 4 bases, V lost 2 bases, and 5 bases had no gene match.

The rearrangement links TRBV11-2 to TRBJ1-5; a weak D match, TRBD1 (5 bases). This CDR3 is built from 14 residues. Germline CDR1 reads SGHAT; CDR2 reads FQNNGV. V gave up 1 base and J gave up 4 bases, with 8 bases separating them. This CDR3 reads CASSLVAGNQPQHF. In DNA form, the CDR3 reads TGTGCCAGCAGCTTAGTCGCAGGGAATCAGCCCCAGCATTTT.

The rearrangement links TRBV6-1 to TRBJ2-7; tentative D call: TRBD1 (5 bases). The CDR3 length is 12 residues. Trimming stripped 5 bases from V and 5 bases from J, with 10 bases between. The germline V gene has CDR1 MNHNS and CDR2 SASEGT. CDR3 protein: CASSPLTDEQYF. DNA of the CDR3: TGTGCCAGCAGTCCGCTGACAGACGAGCAGTACTTC.

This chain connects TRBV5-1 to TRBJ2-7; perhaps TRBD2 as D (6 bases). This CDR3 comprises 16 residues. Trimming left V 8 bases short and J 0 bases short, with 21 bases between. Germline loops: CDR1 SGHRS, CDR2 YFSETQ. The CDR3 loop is CASQETAGLSSYEQYF. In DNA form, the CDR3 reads TGCGCCAGTCAAGAAACGGCGGGGCTAAGCTCCTACGAGCAGTACTTC.